Listed here are 21 T cell receptor beta chains from one sample, sequenced in a study of blood T cell repertoires in COVID-19. Assay used: immunoSEQ multiplex PCR; TCRdb lists only in-frame clones, some missing. The repertoire holds some 300,000 clones, with about 90% as singletons. Source material: PBMCs or T cells enriched from blood (not recorded which). The receptors come from a woman aged 25 to 39 who had recovered from COVID-19.

V is TRBV6-6 and J is TRBJ2-5, with D tentatively TRBD2 (5 bases). Germline V gene sequence: CDR1 MNHNY, CDR2 SVGAGI (reference sequence). V lost 6 bases and J lost 5, with 13 bases in between. This CDR3 comprises 13 residues. The CDR3 here is CASSRGTGETQYF. The CDR3 bases are TGTGCCAGCAGCCGGGGAACCGGGGAGACCCAGTACTTC.

About this clone: The junction shows a germline mismatch at one end, possibly a read error. The V gene is TRBV15, the J gene TRBJ2-7; TRBD2 matches 7 bases. The CDR3 totals 17 residues. Germline CDR1 and CDR2: LNHNV and YYDKDF (reference sequence). CDR3 amino acids: CATSRAGRAGVSDEQYF. The CDR3 coding sequence is TGTGCCACCAGCAGAGCCGGGCGGGCGGGAGTCTCCGACGAGCAGTACTTC.

The genes are TRBV18 and TRBJ1-1; 8 bases are a match to TRBD1. Losses at the gene ends were 2 bases for V and 8 bases for J; bases not matched to a gene: 7. The CDR3 loop spans 14 amino acids. Germline CDR1 KGHSH, CDR2 LQKENI. CDR3: CASSPKAGGGEAFF. The DNA of the CDR3 is TGTGCCAGCTCACCAAAGGCAGGGGGCGGGGAAGCTTTCTTT.

This chain joins TRBV6-1 and TRBJ2-7; a weak D match, TRBD2 (5 bases). CDR3 length equals 14 residues. The V gene's germline CDR1 is MNHNS and CDR2 SASEGT. V dropped 2 bases and J dropped 2 bases, with 10 bases sitting between them. As DNA, the CDR3 is TGTGCCAGCAGTGAAAGGGTACTAGCCTACGAGCAGTACTTC. Residues: CASSERVLAYEQYF.

The chain couples TRBV18 to TRBJ1-2; D unresolved. Trimming cost V 2 bases and J 6 bases, with 10 bases left between them. This CDR3 has 13 amino acids. Germline lookup yields CDR1 KGHSH and CDR2 LQKENI. For the CDR3, the DNA is TGTGCCAGCTCACCAAGGCAGGAGGATGGCTACACCTTC. Translating it yields CASSPRQEDGYTF.

This chain joins TRBV18 and TRBJ2-5; TRBD2 might be the D (5 bases). The germline V and J ends were trimmed by 3 bases and 5 bases, with 13 bases remaining between them. This CDR3 has 14 amino acids. Germline V lookup: CDR1 KGHSH, CDR2 LQKENI. The CDR3 coding sequence is TGTGCCAGCTCACCTCCGGGAACAGTGGAGACCCAGTACTTC. It yields the protein CASSPPGTVETQYF.

In this sample, this clone turned up a few times. V usage is TRBV7-6 and J usage is TRBJ2-3; TRBD2 matches at 13 bases. The CDR3 runs to 19 residues. Germline V gene lookup returns CDR1 SGHVS and CDR2 FNYEAQ. Trimming at V came to 5 bases and at J to 0 bases, leaving 11 bases not matched to a gene. As DNA, the CDR3 is TGTGCCAGCAGCCCGCTTGGGACTAGCGGGATGTTAAGCACAGATACGCAGTATTTT. Translation: CASSPLGTSGMLSTDTQYF.

The V call is TRBV13, the J call TRBJ1-2; 7 bases are a match to TRBD1. The germline CDR1 and CDR2 sequences are PRHDT and FYEKMQ (reference sequence). V lost 5 bases and J lost 4; bases outside the gene matches: 13. This CDR3 comprises 16 residues. The CDR3 coding sequence is TGTGCCAGCAGCCCGACCCCGGGACAGACCTTCTATGGCTACACCTTC. Translating gives CASSPTPGQTFYGYTF.

The chain combines TRBV5-1 with TRBJ1-4; D not certain. CDR3 length: 16 residues. CDR1 and CDR2 (germline): SGHRS, YFSETQ. Trimming cost V 0 bases and J 4 bases, with 13 bases left between them. CDR3 nucleotide sequence: TGCGCCAGCAGCTTGGCCCAGCCCGGGGTTAATGAAAAACTGTTTTTT. Translating it yields CASSLAQPGVNEKLFF.

The rearrangement links TRBV4-1 to TRBJ2-1, with TRBD2 matching 10 bases. Per germline, CDR1 MGHRA and CDR2 YSYEKL. This CDR3 comprises 16 residues. V lost 0 bases, J lost 8 bases, and 7 bases stayed unmatched. The CDR3 nucleotides are TGCGCCAGCAGCCAAGACCCGGGACTAGCGTCTGATGAGCAGTTCTTC. This encodes CASSQDPGLASDEQFF.

The chain combines TRBV5-1 with TRBJ2-2; 7 positions match TRBD1. Losses at the gene ends were 4 bases for V and 0 bases for J; bases not matched to a gene: 6. The CDR3 is 16 amino acids. Per the germline V gene, CDR1 is SGHRS and CDR2 is YFSETQ. CDR3 nucleotide sequence: TGCGCCAGCAGCCAAGCGACAGGGCCGAACACCGGGGAGCTGTTTTTT. Its translation: CASSQATGPNTGELFF.

The chain recombines TRBV7-8 with TRBJ2-7, with 9 bases identical to TRBD1. The CDR3 extends over 15 amino acids. V lost 4 bases, J lost 4 bases, and 8 bases stayed unmatched. The V gene's germline CDR1 is SGHVS and CDR2 FQNEAQ. The CDR3, as DNA: TGTGCCAGCAGCTCTCGGACAGGGGTGGAGTACGAGCAGTACTTC. Translated: CASSSRTGVEYEQYF. Using reference TRBV7-8 and TRBJ2-7 for the parts outside the CDR3, the full variable domain is GAGVSQSPRYKVAKRGQDVALRCDPISGHVSLFWYQQALGQGPEFLTYFQNEAQLDKSGLPSDRFFAERPEGSVSTLKIQRTQQEDSAVYLCASSSRTGVEYEQYFGPGTRLTVT.

The chain is built from TRBV5-4 and TRBJ1-2; 9 nucleotides agree with TRBD1. This CDR3 is built from 13 residues. After removal of 4 bases from V and 6 bases from J, the junction contained 4 bases not matched to a gene. CDR1 is SGHNT, CDR2 YYREEE, per germline (reference sequence). CDR3 DNA: TGTGCCAGCAGCCAGACAGGGGGGAATGGCTACACCTTC. Translated: CASSQTGGNGYTF.

The rearrangement uses TRBV2 and TRBJ1-5; 9 positions match TRBD1. CDR3 length equals 17 residues. Germline V lookup: CDR1 SNHLY, CDR2 FYNNEI. Trimming took 6 bases from V and 2 from J; bases not matched to a gene: 11. CDR3 coding DNA: TGTGCCAGCAGATCCGGACAGGGGAATTCTCGCAATCAGCCCCAGCATTTT. Translating it yields CASRSGQGNSRNQPQHF.

The chain links TRBV6-1 to TRBJ2-7; 8 nucleotides match TRBD1. The CDR3 is 14 residues long. V gave up 6 bases and J gave up 3 bases; unmatched junction bases: 7. Germline V gives CDR1 MNHNS, CDR2 SASEGT. CDR3 protein: CASRQGQGFYEQYF. CDR3 nucleotides: TGTGCCAGCAGACAAGGACAGGGTTTCTACGAGCAGTACTTC.

CDR3 sequence reads: CASSSGSGRATDTQYF. The CDR3 DNA reads as TGTGCCAGCAGTTCGGGGAGCGGGAGAGCCACAGATACGCAGTATTTT. This sequence joins TRBV5-4 and TRBJ2-3, with 8 bases fitting TRBD2. The CDR3 length is 16 residues. Germline V gives CDR1 SGHNT, CDR2 YYREEE (reference sequence). The V segment lost 5 bases and the J segment 2 bases; nucleotides outside the gene matches: 10.

CDR3 sequence: CATSRGTDYEQYF. CDR3 in DNA: TGTGCCACCAGCAGAGGGACAGACTACGAGCAGTACTTC. The V gene is TRBV15, the J gene TRBJ2-7; weak D call: TRBD1 (6 bases). This CDR3 is 13 amino acids long. Between the trimmed V and J ends, which lost 1 base and 3 bases, there was a span of 7 bases. CDR1 is LNHNV, CDR2 YYDKDF, per germline (reference sequence).

This clone was recorded once. This rearrangement joins TRBV5-1 to TRBJ2-1, with 13 bases that match TRBD2. The length of the CDR3 is 16 residues. J gave up 8 bases and V 4 bases, and 9 bases lay outside the gene matches. Germline-derived CDR1 and CDR2 are SGHRS and YFSETQ. CDR3 sequence reads: CASSDTTSGRTHEQFF. The CDR3, as DNA: TGCGCCAGCAGCGATACGACTAGCGGGAGGACGCATGAGCAGTTCTTC.

The V call is TRBV7-9, the J call TRBJ2-1; 9 bases align to TRBD1. The germline gives CDR1 SEHNR, CDR2 FQNEAQ (reference sequence). Trimming took 4 bases from V and 7 from J; bases not matched to a gene: 11. This CDR3 has 16 residues. This CDR3 is CASSSVTGGLGNEQFF. DNA for the CDR3: TGTGCCAGCAGCTCAGTGACAGGGGGGCTAGGTAATGAGCAGTTCTTC.

The rearrangement joins TRBV7-9 to TRBJ1-1; TRBD1 agrees at 9 bases. V lost 4 bases, J lost 4 bases, and 4 bases stayed unmatched. There are 14 residues in the CDR3. From germline, CDR1 is SEHNR and CDR2 FQNEAQ (reference sequence). CDR3 sequence: CASSYRQGGTEAFF. The CDR3 DNA reads as TGTGCCAGCAGCTACCGACAGGGGGGCACTGAAGCTTTCTTT.

V gene TRBV6-5 combines with J gene TRBJ1-1, with D perhaps TRBD1 (6 bases). CDR3 length: 13 amino acids. CDR1 and CDR2 from the germline V gene are MNHEY and SVGAGI. Trimming cost V 6 bases and J 1 base, with 9 bases left between them. CDR3 bases: TGTGCCAGCAGAACAGGGCAGAACACTGAAGCTTTCTTT. Amino acid sequence: CASRTGQNTEAFF.